Following are 7 T cell receptor beta chains from one sample sequenced in a study of shared clonotypes between healthy human individuals. Repertoires were generated with immunoSEQ multiplex PCR, while TCRdb's copy carries only in-frame clones and drops some. The table shows about 470,000 clones, with more than 75% occurring only once. Input material: PBMCs. The receptors here all came from a woman aged 40-49 years in good health. Some clones in this sample may be carry-over from other donors' samples.

This sequence joins TRBV11-2 and TRBJ1-2, with TRBD1 as a possible D gene (5 bases). Germline-derived CDR1 and CDR2 are SGHAT and FQNNGV. The CDR3 totals 13 residues. V lost 5 bases to trimming and J lost 2 bases, with 9 bases between them. The CDR3 here is CASSLRGNYGYTF. The CDR3 coding sequence is TGTGCCAGCAGCCTCCGGGGGAACTATGGCTACACCTTC.

The chain is built from TRBV28 and TRBJ1-1; maybe TRBD1 (5 bases). The CDR3 extends over 13 amino acids. With 2 bases removed from V and 3 bases from J, the gap between germline ends came to 7 bases. Germline V gene lookup returns CDR1 MDHEN and CDR2 SYDVKM. CDR3: CASSLSRDTEAFF. In DNA form, the CDR3 reads TGTGCCAGCAGTTTAAGCAGGGACACTGAAGCTTTCTTT.

The chain has TRBV7-9 and TRBJ2-5; tentative D call: TRBD1 (5 bases). Trimming stripped 6 bases from V and 0 bases from J, with 14 bases between. CDR1 SEHNR and CDR2 FQNEAQ come from the germline V gene (reference sequence). The CDR3 covers 15 residues. The CDR3 region has the DNA TGTGCCAGCAGGGGCGGTCAGGGCCACCAAGAGACCCAGTACTTC. Amino acid sequence: CASRGGQGHQETQYF.

This chain links TRBV7-9 with TRBJ1-1, with D hard to call. The CDR3 contains 13 residues. Germline V gene lookup returns CDR1 SEHNR and CDR2 FQNEAQ (reference sequence). Trimming stripped 2 bases from V and 7 bases from J, with 11 bases between. DNA for the CDR3: TGTGCCAGCAGCTTATATTCCAGTAATGAAGCTTTCTTT. Encoded protein: CASSLYSSNEAFF.

This sequence joins TRBV7-9 and TRBJ2-1, with D perhaps TRBD2 (6 bases). V lost 0 bases and J lost 9, with 9 bases in between. CDR3 size: 13 residues. From germline, CDR1 is SEHNR and CDR2 FQNEAQ (reference sequence). The CDR3 reads CASSLASGAEQFF. Written as DNA, the CDR3 is TGTGCCAGCAGCTTAGCTAGCGGAGCTGAGCAGTTCTTC. Filled out from reference TRBV7-9 and TRBJ2-1, the complete variable domain reads DTGVSQNPRHKITKRGQNVTFRCDPISEHNRLYWYRQTLGQGPEFLTYFQNEAQLEKSRLLSDRFSAERPKGSFSTLEIQRTEQGDSAMYLCASSLASGAEQFFGPGTRLTVL.

Concerning this clone itself: At the DNA level, this CDR3 is encoded by other sequences in the same sample as well. The chain has TRBV19 and TRBJ1-2, with 9 bases that match TRBD1. The CDR3 has 13 residues. Per the germline V gene, CDR1 is LNHDA and CDR2 is SQIVND (reference sequence). V lost 6 bases, J lost 5 bases, and 4 bases stayed unmatched. CDR3 loop: CASRPGQGYGYTF. The CDR3 DNA is TGTGCCAGTAGACCGGGACAGGGTTATGGCTACACCTTC. Complete variable domain (other parts from reference TRBV19 and TRBJ1-2): DGGITQSPKYLFRKEGQNVTLSCEQNLNHDAMYWYRQDPGQGLRLIYYSQIVNDFQKGDIAEGYSVSREKKESFPLTVTSAQKNPTAFYLCASRPGQGYGYTFGSGTRLTVV.

V gene TRBV5-8 combines with J gene TRBJ2-5, with D perhaps TRBD2 (6 bases). From germline, CDR1 is SGHTS and CDR2 YDEGEE. Trimming took off 2 bases at V and 5 bases at J, with 10 bases between the two ends. The CDR3 covers 13 residues. The CDR3 DNA reads as TGTGCCAGCAGCTTTGGGGGGATGGAGACCCAGTACTTC. Its protein is CASSFGGMETQYF. The complete variable domain, with remaining parts taken from reference TRBV5-8 and TRBJ2-5, reads EAGVTQSPTHLIKTRGQQATLRCSPISGHTSVYWYQQALGLGLQFLLWYDEGEERNRGNFPPRFSGRQFPNYSSELNVNALELEDSALYLCASSFGGMETQYFGPGTRLLVL.